These T cell receptor beta chains were read from a single sample in a study of shared clonotypes between healthy human individuals. Libraries were prepared by immunoSEQ multiplex PCR; TCRdb keeps only in-frame clonotypes and omits some of them. Of about 820,000 clones listed, 85% to 95% are singletons. The sequenced material came from naive CD8+ T cells sorted from blood. Source of these receptors: a man aged 25 to 40 in good health. The CDR3 runs from the conserved cysteine through the conserved F or W. Fields, in order: CDR3 protein, V gene, J gene.

CASSRRGGRANEQFF	TRBV11-2	TRBJ2-1
CSVASGPNNEQFF	TRBV29-1	TRBJ2-1
CASSLGHQFNYGYTF	TRBV5-6	TRBJ1-2
CASSVGGSGDEQFF	TRBV6-1	TRBJ2-1
CASSPRGSTGELFF	TRBV27	TRBJ2-2
CASSYVKTGGSSGYTF	TRBV6-6	TRBJ1-2
CASTESPTGTYNEQFF	TRBV7-2	TRBJ2-1
CASSSGQGFYEQYF	TRBV5-5	TRBJ2-7
CASSLALNTIYF	TRBV28	TRBJ1-3
CASSPGVAVGELFF	TRBV7-9	TRBJ2-2
CASAKAGGTMETQYF	TRBV7-9	TRBJ2-5
CASSNRQGVTEAFF	TRBV6-5	TRBJ1-1
CASSDGTGTYEQYF	TRBV5-1	TRBJ2-7
CASSGIFAGTDTQYF	TRBV6-1	TRBJ2-3
CASSGRDSSWGGELFF	TRBV25-1	TRBJ2-2
CASSYSFRGLTDTQYF	TRBV6-5	TRBJ2-3
CASSLEGANTGELFF	TRBV5-4	TRBJ2-2
CATSESVGSNTEAFF	TRBV15	TRBJ1-1
CAWGDDGANEKLFF	TRBV30	TRBJ1-4
CASSFGLASNEQFF	TRBV7-2	TRBJ2-1
CASLSGTQSYNEQFF	TRBV27	TRBJ2-1
CASSLSGGRTDTQYF	TRBV27	TRBJ2-3
CASSLWGGGSSYNEQFF	TRBV7-2	TRBJ2-1
CSVEAGGKLFF	TRBV29-1	TRBJ1-4